Below are 16 T cell receptor beta chains sequenced from a single sample in a study of a mutant IDH1 vaccine in newly diagnosed glioma. Documented time point: week 23, last vaccination. Each vaccine dose was 300 ug of mutant IDH1 20-mer peptide, with topical imiquimod. No antigens are known for them. Clones were sequenced by immunoSEQ multiplex PCR, and TCRdb holds only the in-frame ones, with some missing. The sample carries roughly 43,000 clones, roughly 80% recorded once. The sequences come from PBMCs, collected from a glioma patient whose treatment included an IDH1 peptide vaccine. These receptors all come from a man in his forties or fifties with glioma.

CDR3 in amino acids: CASSYDGPRGPQHF. DNA of the CDR3: TGTGCCAGCAGCTATGATGGTCCTCGGGGGCCCCAGCATTTT. This chain connects TRBV2 to TRBJ1-5, with D hard to call. The V gene's germline CDR1 is SNHLY and CDR2 FYNNEI. CDR3 size: 14 residues. Trimming removed 6 bases at V and 9 bases at J, with 18 bases between.

The chain combines TRBV19 with TRBJ1-1; D is perhaps TRBD1 (6 bases). Trimming stripped 10 bases from V and 3 bases from J, with 21 bases between. The length of the CDR3 is 15 residues. Germline CDR1 LNHDA, CDR2 SQIVND (reference sequence). The CDR3 protein is CATKPSGAGDTEAFF. CDR3 coding DNA: TGTGCCACCAAACCCTCGGGGGCAGGTGACACTGAAGCTTTCTTT.

The count of this clone is one. The J gene is TRBJ2-3, the V gene TRBV4-2; no clear D gene. V lost 1 base, J lost 3 bases, and 8 bases lay in between. CDR1 and CDR2 (germline): LGHNA, YNFKEQ. The CDR3 length is 14 residues. CDR3 bases: TGTGCCAGCAGCCAAGGTCGAGCTACAGATACGCAGTATTTT. This gives the protein CASSQGRATDTQYF.

In this sample, this clone turned up a few times. Other nucleotide sequences from this sample produce the same CDR3. CDR3 amino acids: CSVVGGNTEAFF. CDR3 sequence (DNA): TGCAGCGTGGTAGGGGGGAACACTGAAGCTTTCTTT. The chain joins TRBV29-1 to TRBJ1-1, with a weak D call TRBD1 (6 bases). V was trimmed by 6 bases and J by 1 base, leaving 9 bases between them. From germline, CDR1 is SQVTM and CDR2 ANQGSEA. The length of the CDR3 is 12 residues.

The chain is built from TRBV7-2 and TRBJ2-2; 7 bases are a match to TRBD1. The CDR3 contains 16 residues. V lost 3 bases and J lost 6; bases outside the gene matches: 10. Germline loops: CDR1 SGHTA, CDR2 FQGNSA. The CDR3 reads CASSFEPTGAAGELFF. CDR3 sequence (DNA): TGTGCCAGCAGCTTTGAACCTACAGGGGCGGCCGGGGAGCTGTTTTTT.

The J gene is TRBJ1-5, the V gene TRBV10-3; TRBD1 aligns across 10 bases. The germline CDR1 and CDR2 sequences are ENHRY and SYGVKD. After removal of 4 bases from V and 4 bases from J, the junction contained 7 bases not matched to a gene. This CDR3 has 16 residues. The chain's CDR3 is CAISAQSGQGNQPQHF. CDR3 coding DNA: TGTGCCATCAGTGCCCAGTCGGGACAGGGGAATCAGCCCCAGCATTTT.

The DNA of the CDR3 is TGTGCCAGCAGCAAGAACTACGAGCAGTACTTC. Protein sequence: CASSKNYEQYF. V and J are TRBV7-9 and TRBJ2-7; no clear D. The germline CDR1 and CDR2 sequences are SEHNR and FQNEAQ (reference sequence). The CDR3 is made up of 11 amino acids. Trimming shortened V by 5 bases and J by 3 bases, and 5 bases separated the two germline ends.

V gene TRBV19 combines with J gene TRBJ1-1, with a weak D call TRBD1 (6 bases). V was shortened by 3 bases and J by 4 bases, with 21 bases between the two germline ends. The CDR3 spans 17 residues. Germline assignment: CDR1 LNHDA and CDR2 SQIVND (reference sequence). The CDR3 bases are TGTGCCAGTAGTATGAAGTTCAGGGGCCGCCTCGGCACTGAAGCTTTCTTT. Translating it yields CASSMKFRGRLGTEAFF.

The gene calls are TRBV30 and TRBJ1-3; no clear D gene. This CDR3 comprises 13 residues. The germline gives CDR1 GTSNPN, CDR2 SVGIG (reference sequence). V was pared by 0 bases and J by 0 bases, with 3 bases between. CDR3 sequence (DNA): TGTGCCTGGAGTGTAACCTCTGGAAACACCATATATTTT. Amino acid sequence: CAWSVTSGNTIYF.

The genes are TRBV7-2 and TRBJ2-7; maybe TRBD1 (6 bases). V dropped 5 bases and J dropped 2 bases, with 13 bases sitting between them. Germline values: CDR1 SGHTA, CDR2 FQGNSA. The CDR3 loop spans 14 amino acids. Here the CDR3 reads CASSPVQGTYEQYF. DNA of the CDR3: TGTGCCAGCAGCCCAGTACAGGGAACCTACGAGCAGTACTTC. Full variable domain (rest looked up from reference TRBV7-2 and TRBJ2-7): GAGVSQSPSNKVTEKGKDVELRCDPISGHTALYWYRQSLGQGLEFLIYFQGNSAPDKSGLPSDRFSAERTGGSVSTLTIQRTQQEDSAVYLCASSPVQGTYEQYFGPGTRLTVT.

The V call is TRBV2, the J call TRBJ2-7; 9 nucleotides line up with TRBD1. The CDR3 is 14 residues long. CDR1 is SNHLY, CDR2 FYNNEI, per germline. Trimming took 4 bases from V and 2 from J; bases not matched to a gene: 3. The DNA of the CDR3 is TGTGCCAGCAGTGGACAGGGGGGACCCTACGAGCAGTACTTC. It is translated as CASSGQGGPYEQYF.

The genes are TRBV6-5 and TRBJ1-3; TRBD1 aligns across 8 bases. J lost 0 bases, V lost 2 bases, and 3 bases had no gene match. Germline values: CDR1 MNHEY, CDR2 SVGAGI. The CDR3 loop spans 16 amino acids. The CDR3 reads CASSYGRGHSGNTIYF. As DNA, the CDR3 is TGTGCCAGCAGTTACGGCAGGGGGCACTCTGGAAACACCATATATTTT.

The V gene is TRBV29-1, the J gene TRBJ1-1; the D is unclear. Trimming took 5 bases from V and 5 from J, leaving 6 bases between them. Looked up from germline, CDR1 is SQVTM and CDR2 is ANQGSEA. This CDR3 spans 10 amino acids. CDR3 DNA sequence: TGCAGCGTTTACAGAACTGAAGCTTTCTTT. Translated: CSVYRTEAFF.

V and J are TRBV25-1 and TRBJ1-6; D is uncertain. With 4 bases removed from V and 6 bases from J, the gap between germline ends came to 13 bases. CDR1 and CDR2 (germline): MGHDK, SYGVNS. CDR3 length: 15 amino acids. For the CDR3, the DNA is TGTGCCAGCAGTGTTAGGGTTTTTATTAATTCACCCCTCCACTTT. Amino acid sequence: CASSVRVFINSPLHF.

This clone is a singleton in its sample. The rearrangement uses TRBV7-9 and TRBJ1-2; D is perhaps TRBD1 (6 bases). This CDR3 contains 12 residues. The V end was cut by 6 bases, the J end by 8 bases, with 13 bases between. CDR1 and CDR2 from the germline V gene are SEHNR and FQNEAQ (reference sequence). This CDR3 reads CASSPGEHGYTF. CDR3 nucleotides: TGTGCCAGCAGTCCAGGGGAACACGGCTACACCTTC.

The chain recombines TRBV9 with TRBJ1-4; D call uncertain. Deletions cut 4 bases from V and 4 bases from J, with 11 bases between. Germline V CDR1 and CDR2: SGDLS, YYNGEE. This CDR3 region has 14 residues. The CDR3: CASSPRQVNEKLFF. The DNA of the CDR3 is TGTGCCAGCAGCCCCCGGCAGGTTAATGAAAAACTGTTTTTT.